Each of the 4 T cell receptor beta chains below was sequenced from the same sample in a study of OX40 agonist ivuxolimab in advanced cancers. This table comes from immunoSEQ multiplex PCR, and its TCRdb copy is limited to in-frame clones, with some not included. Counted here are about 94,000 clones, roughly 95% occurring once; the ten biggest clones make up roughly 0.17%. This material consisted of CD4+ or CD8+ T cells sorted from blood, taken in a trial of the OX40 agonist ivuxolimab. All receptors derive from an adult with an advanced solid tumor such as melanoma, head and neck, liver or kidney cancer.

V is TRBV2 and J is TRBJ2-6; maybe TRBD1 (6 bases). Germline values: CDR1 SNHLY, CDR2 FYNNEI. This CDR3 spans 17 amino acids. Trimming removed 4 bases at V and 1 base at J, with 14 bases between. The CDR3 loop is CASSGGTSLSGANVLTF. CDR3 DNA sequence: TGTGCCAGCAGTGGGGGGACAAGTCTTTCTGGGGCCAACGTCCTGACTTTC.

This chain connects TRBV18 to TRBJ1-1; possible D gene TRBD1, 6 bases. Germline CDR1 is KGHSH and CDR2 is LQKENI. The CDR3 spans 16 residues. V was cut by 2 bases and J by 3 bases, with 16 bases left in between. The CDR3 spells CASSPGPRGQDTEAFF. The CDR3 DNA sequence: TGTGCCAGCTCACCAGGACCCAGGGGCCAGGACACTGAAGCTTTCTTT.

V is TRBV19 and J is TRBJ1-5; TRBD1 aligns across 8 bases. Germline CDR1 and CDR2: LNHDA and SQIVND (reference sequence). This CDR3 has 14 residues. The junction had 6 bases not matched to a gene; V was cut back by 4 bases and J by 7 bases. The CDR3 region is CASSKDRVQQPQHF. The CDR3 DNA follows: TGTGCCAGTAGTAAGGACAGGGTGCAGCAGCCCCAGCATTTT.

The chain combines TRBV28 with TRBJ2-1; no reliable D call. CDR3 length: 14 residues. Germline CDR1 MDHEN, CDR2 SYDVKM. V lost 5 bases to trimming and J lost 6 bases, with 14 bases between them. The CDR3 nucleotides are TGTGCCAGCAGTGGCGAGTCGGTCTTCAATGAGCAGTTCTTC. The encoded protein is CASSGESVFNEQFF.